This T cell receptor beta chain was sequenced during a study of blood T cell repertoires in COVID-19. During active infection, Seattle patients enrolled and were then monitored through disease. Germline CDR1 reads MDHEN; CDR2 reads SYDVKM. Trimming removed 3 bases at V and 1 base at J, with 6 bases between. This CDR3 comprises 13 residues. As processed by the authors: Amplification of reference gene primers was used by the study to estimate nucleated cell counts. Using immunoSEQ multiplex PCR, the repertoire was profiled, and TCRdb retains in-frame clones only, with some absent. V, J and clone size are those of that table, while D and trimming were read from the DNA. The sample shows 55,000 to 80,000 clones, 78% of them seen only once.

The chain is built from TRBV28 and TRBJ1-1; D is uncertain. The source is a man in his sixties with COVID-19, enrolled during active disease. The sequenced sample consisted of peripheral blood. The CDR3 DNA follows: TGTGCCAGCAGTTTCCGGGAGAACACTGAAGCTTTCTTT. This codes for CASSFRENTEAFF.